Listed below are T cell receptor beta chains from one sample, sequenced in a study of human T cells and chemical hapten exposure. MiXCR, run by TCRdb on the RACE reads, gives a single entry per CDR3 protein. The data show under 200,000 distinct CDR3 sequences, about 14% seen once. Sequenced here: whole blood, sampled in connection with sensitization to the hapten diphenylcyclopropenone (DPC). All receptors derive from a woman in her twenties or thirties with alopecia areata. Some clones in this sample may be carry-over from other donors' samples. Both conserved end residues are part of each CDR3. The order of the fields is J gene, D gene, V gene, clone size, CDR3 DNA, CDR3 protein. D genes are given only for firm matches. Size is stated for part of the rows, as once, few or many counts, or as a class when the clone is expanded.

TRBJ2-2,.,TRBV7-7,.,TGTGCCAGCAGCTTTGGTGCCGGGGACACCGGGGAGCTGTTTTTT,CASSFGAGDTGELFF
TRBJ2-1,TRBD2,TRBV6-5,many,TGTGCCAGCAGTTACTCACCAAGAGGACTAGCGGGGGGGTACAATGAGCAGTTCTTC,CASSYSPRGLAGGYNEQFF
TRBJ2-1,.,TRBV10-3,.,TGTGCCATCAGTGATACTGGATCCCTCTGGGAGCAGTTCTTC,CAISDTGSLWEQFF
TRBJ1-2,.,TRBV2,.,TGTGCCAGCAGTGAATATAAGGGTCAGAACTATGGCTACACCTTC,CASSEYKGQNYGYTF
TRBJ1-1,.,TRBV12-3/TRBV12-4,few,TGTGCCAGCAGTTTGTTGGCGGGATACACTGAAGCTTTCTTT,CASSLLAGYTEAFF
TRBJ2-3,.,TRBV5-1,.,TGCGCCAGCAGCTTGGCGGGGGACGGGCGCACAGATACGCAGTATTTT,CASSLAGDGRTDTQYF
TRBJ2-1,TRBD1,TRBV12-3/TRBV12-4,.,TGTGCCAGCAGTGGGACAGGTCACAATGAGCAGTTCTTC,CASSGTGHNEQFF
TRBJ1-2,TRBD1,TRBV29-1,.,TGCAGCGTTGGGACAGGACAGGGTTTGAACTATGGCTACACCTTC,CSVGTGQGLNYGYTF
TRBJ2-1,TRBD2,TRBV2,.,TGTGCCAGCAGCTGGGGACTAGCGGGAGTAGAGAGTGAGCAGTTCTTC,CASSWGLAGVESEQFF
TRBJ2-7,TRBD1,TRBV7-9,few,TGTGCCAGCAGCCCATCGAGGCCCCTCCGGGACAGACCCTACGAGCAGTACTTC,CASSPSRPLRDRPYEQYF
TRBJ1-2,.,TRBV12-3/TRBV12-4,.,TGTGCCAGCAGTCAAAGGGACGGGAACTATGGCTACACCTTC,CASSQRDGNYGYTF
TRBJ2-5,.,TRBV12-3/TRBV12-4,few,TGTGCCAGCAGTACTGCGAGTTACCAAGAGACCCAGTACTTC,CASSTASYQETQYF
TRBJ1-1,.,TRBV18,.,TGTGCCAGCTCCCTGATTGAGGAGGGTATTGCTTTCTTT,CASSLIEEGIAFF
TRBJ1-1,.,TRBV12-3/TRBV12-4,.,TGTGCCAGCAGTTTACTCCGACGGACAGTTGAAGCTTTCTTT,CASSLLRRTVEAFF
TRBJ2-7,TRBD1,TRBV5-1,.,TGCGCCAGCAGCCCGGGGACAGGAGGTGACGAGCAGTACTTC,CASSPGTGGDEQYF
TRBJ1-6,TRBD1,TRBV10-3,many,TGTGCCATCAGTGAGCTCCCTTCCGGGACAGGGAGCCGACCCCTCCACTTT,CAISELPSGTGSRPLHF
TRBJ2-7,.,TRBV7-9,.,TGTGCCAGCAGCTTGGGTCTAGCGAGCTACGAGCAGTACTTC,CASSLGLASYEQYF
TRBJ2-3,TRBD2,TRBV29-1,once,TGCAGCGTTGAAGCAATAGCGGGAGGGTCAGATACGCAGTATTTT,CSVEAIAGGSDTQYF
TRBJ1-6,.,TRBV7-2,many,TGTGCCAGCAGCTTAGCCCAAGCCGCAGGACCCCACTTT,CASSLAQAAGPHF
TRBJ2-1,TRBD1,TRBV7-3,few,TGTGCCAGCAGCTCCCCGGGACAGTCCTACAATGAGCAGTTCTTC,CASSSPGQSYNEQFF
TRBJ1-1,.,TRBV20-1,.,TGCAGTGCTAGCGGGGGCACTGAAGCTTTCTTT,CSASGGTEAFF
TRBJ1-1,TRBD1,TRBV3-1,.,TGTGCCAGCAGCCTAGACAGGGTTCGCAGTGGTGAAGCTTTCTTT,CASSLDRVRSGEAFF
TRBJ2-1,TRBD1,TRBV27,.,TGTGCCAGCAGCCGGGACAGAGCCTACAATGAGCAGTTCTTC,CASSRDRAYNEQFF
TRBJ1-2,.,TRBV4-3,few,TGCGCCAGCACTCCTTATCGGGACACTAACTATGGCTACACCTTC,CASTPYRDTNYGYTF
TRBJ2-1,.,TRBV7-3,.,TGTGCCAGCAGCTTCTTAGCGGAGCCCTACAATGAGCAGTTCTTC,CASSFLAEPYNEQFF
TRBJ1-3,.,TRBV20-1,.,TGCAGTGCTAGGGGGGAAACTGGAAACACCATATATTTT,CSARGETGNTIYF
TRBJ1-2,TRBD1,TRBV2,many,TGTGCCAGCAGTGAAACCAGACTAACAGGGGGCTATGGCTACACCTTC,CASSETRLTGGYGYTF
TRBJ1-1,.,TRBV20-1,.,TGCAGTGCTAGAGTTGGCAGGTCGAACACTGAAGCTTTCTTT,CSARVGRSNTEAFF
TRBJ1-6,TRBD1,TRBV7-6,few,TGTGCCAGCAGCAAGGAGACAGGGGCTAGTTCACCCCTCCACTTT,CASSKETGASSPLHF
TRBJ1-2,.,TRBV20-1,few,TGCAGTGTAAGGGCCTATGGCTACACCTTC,CSVRAYGYTF
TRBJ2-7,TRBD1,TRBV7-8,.,TGTGCCAGCAGCAAGACAGGGGACGGGTACGAGCAGTACTTC,CASSKTGDGYEQYF
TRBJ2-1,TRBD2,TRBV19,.,TGTGCCAGTAGTATAGCGGGGGGACCGAATGAGCAGTTCTTC,CASSIAGGPNEQFF
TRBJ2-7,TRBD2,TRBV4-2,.,TGTGCCAGCAGCCCTGGGAGGACTAGCGGGAGAGGAGAGCAGTACTTC,CASSPGRTSGRGEQYF
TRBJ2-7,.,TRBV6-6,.,TGTGCCAGCAAAAGTTCCGTCCCAGAAACTCTAAACGAGCAGTACTTC,CASKSSVPETLNEQYF
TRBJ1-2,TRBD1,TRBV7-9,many,TGTGCCAGCAGCTCAAGCAGGGGGTGGGACTATGGCTACACCTTC,CASSSSRGWDYGYTF
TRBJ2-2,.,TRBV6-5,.,TGTGCCAGCAGTACCCCCTCTAAGGCCGGGGAGCTGTTTTTT,CASSTPSKAGELFF
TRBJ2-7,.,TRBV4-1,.,TGCGCCAGCAGCCAAGACCCCTGGGGCGAGCAGTACTTC,CASSQDPWGEQYF
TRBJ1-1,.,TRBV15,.,TGTGCCACCAGCCCCAAGGGAGGAACTGAAGCTTTCTTT,CATSPKGGTEAFF
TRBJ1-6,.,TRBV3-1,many,TGTGCCAGCAGCCAGAGGACAGATAATTCACCCCTCCACTTT,CASSQRTDNSPLHF
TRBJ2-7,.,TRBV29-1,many,TGCAGCGTTCGGACCTACGAGCAGTACTTC,CSVRTYEQYF
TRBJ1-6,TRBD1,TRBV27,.,TGTGCCAGCAGTTCTCACGGGACAGTTTCACCCCTCCACTTT,CASSSHGTVSPLHF
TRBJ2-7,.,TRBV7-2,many,TGTGCCAGCAGCCCCGCCTACGAGCAGTACTTC,CASSPAYEQYF
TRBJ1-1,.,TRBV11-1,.,TGTGCCAGCAGCTCCGGACACAACACTGAAGCTTTCTTT,CASSSGHNTEAFF
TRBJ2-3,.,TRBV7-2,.,TGTGCCAGCAGCTTAGAGGTCACAGATACGCAGTATTTT,CASSLEVTDTQYF
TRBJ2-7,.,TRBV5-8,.,TGTGCCAGCAGCTTGATAACGGTTGGGGCCTACGAGCAGTACTTC,CASSLITVGAYEQYF
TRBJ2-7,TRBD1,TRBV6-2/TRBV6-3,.,TGTGCCAGCAGTTACTCTATTCGGACAGGGGGCATCGAGCAGTACTTC,CASSYSIRTGGIEQYF
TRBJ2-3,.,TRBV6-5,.,TGTGCCAGCAGTTACTCACCGCGGGGAGGCACAGATACGCAGTATTTT,CASSYSPRGGTDTQYF
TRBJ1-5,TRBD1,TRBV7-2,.,TGTGCCAGCAGCCCACAGGGGGCTTTAAATCAGCCCCAGCATTTT,CASSPQGALNQPQHF
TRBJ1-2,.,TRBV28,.,TGTGCCAGCACCCTAGGTCGCTTGGGCTACACCTTC,CASTLGRLGYTF
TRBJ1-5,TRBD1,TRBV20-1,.,TGCAGTGCTAGCAGGACAGGGCTTTCCAATCAGCCCCAGCATTTT,CSASRTGLSNQPQHF
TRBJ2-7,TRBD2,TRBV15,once,TGTGCCACCAGCAGGCAGGGACTAGGGGAGCAGTACTTC,CATSRQGLGEQYF
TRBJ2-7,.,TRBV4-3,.,TGCGCCAGCAGCCAAGATTCCAGGGGGGCGATCTACGAGCAGTACTTC,CASSQDSRGAIYEQYF
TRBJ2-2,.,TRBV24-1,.,TGTGCCACCAGTGATTTGTCGGGCACCGGGGAGCTGTTTTTT,CATSDLSGTGELFF
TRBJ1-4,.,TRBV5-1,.,TGCGCCAGCAGGACTTCCGGGCGGGGGGAAGGAAAACTGTTTTTT,CASRTSGRGEGKLFF
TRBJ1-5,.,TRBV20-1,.,TGCAGTGCTTGGGCGCAGGGCAGCAATCAGCCCCAGCATTTT,CSAWAQGSNQPQHF
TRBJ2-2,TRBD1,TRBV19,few,TGTGCCAGTAGCGAGGGACAGGGGGGTCCCGGGGAGCTGTTTTTT,CASSEGQGGPGELFF